The source of this T cell receptor beta chain is a study of cytomegalovirus exposure and HLA in healthy donors. PCR was performed using 60 Vbeta and 13 Jbeta primers. Data came from immunoSEQ multiplex PCR; TCRdb stores just in-frame clones and leaves some out. In the table there are 100,000 to 150,000 clones, over 60% of which are singletons. This clone was picked up a small number of times. Germline V gives CDR1 SEHNR, CDR2 FQNEAQ (reference sequence). The CDR3 runs 15 residues. Losses at the gene ends were 5 bases for V and 6 bases for J; bases not matched to a gene: 9. This TCR was recovered from a woman in her fifties or sixties in good health and CMV-seropositive. The gene calls are TRBV7-9 and TRBJ2-1, with 8 bases identical to TRBD1. Sequencing used PBMCs. This chain's CDR3 is CASSPRGQGVNEQFF. CDR3 bases: TGTGCCAGCAGCCCCAGGGGGCAAGGGGTCAATGAGCAGTTCTTC.